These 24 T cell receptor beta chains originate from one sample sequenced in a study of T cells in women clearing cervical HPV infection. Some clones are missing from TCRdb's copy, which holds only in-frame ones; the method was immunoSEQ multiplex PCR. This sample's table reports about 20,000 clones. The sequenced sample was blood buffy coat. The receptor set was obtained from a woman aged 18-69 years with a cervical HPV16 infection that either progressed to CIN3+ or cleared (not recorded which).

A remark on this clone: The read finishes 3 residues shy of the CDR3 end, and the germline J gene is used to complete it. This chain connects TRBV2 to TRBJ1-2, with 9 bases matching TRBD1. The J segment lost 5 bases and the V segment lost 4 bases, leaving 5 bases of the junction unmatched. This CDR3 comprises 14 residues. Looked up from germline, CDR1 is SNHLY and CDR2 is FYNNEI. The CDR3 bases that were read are TGTGCCAGCAGTGGACAGGGGGTGATATATGGC. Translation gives CASSGQGVIYG. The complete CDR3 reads CASSGQGVIYGYTF.

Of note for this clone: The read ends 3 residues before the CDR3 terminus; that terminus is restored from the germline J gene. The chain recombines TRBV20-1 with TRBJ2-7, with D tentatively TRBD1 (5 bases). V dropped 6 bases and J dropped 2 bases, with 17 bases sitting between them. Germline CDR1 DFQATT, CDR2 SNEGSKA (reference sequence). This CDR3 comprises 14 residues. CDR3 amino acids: CSALGAGKAYEQYF. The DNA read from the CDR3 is TGCAGTGCCCTTGGGGCAGGGAAGGCCTACGAG.

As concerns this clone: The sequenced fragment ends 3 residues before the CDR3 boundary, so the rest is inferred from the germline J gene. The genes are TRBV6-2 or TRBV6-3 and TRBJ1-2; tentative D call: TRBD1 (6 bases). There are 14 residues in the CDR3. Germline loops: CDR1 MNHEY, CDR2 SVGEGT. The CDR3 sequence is CASRGGGAKNDYTF. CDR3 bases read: TGTGCCAGCAGGGGCGGGGGGGCCAAGAATGAC.

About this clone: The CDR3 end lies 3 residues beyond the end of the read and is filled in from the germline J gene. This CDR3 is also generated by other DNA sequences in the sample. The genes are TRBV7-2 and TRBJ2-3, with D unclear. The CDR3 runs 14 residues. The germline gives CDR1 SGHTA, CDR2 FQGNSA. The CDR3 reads CASSLGHSNQPQYF. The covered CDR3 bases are TGTGCCAGCAGCTTAGGGCATAGCAATCAGCCG.

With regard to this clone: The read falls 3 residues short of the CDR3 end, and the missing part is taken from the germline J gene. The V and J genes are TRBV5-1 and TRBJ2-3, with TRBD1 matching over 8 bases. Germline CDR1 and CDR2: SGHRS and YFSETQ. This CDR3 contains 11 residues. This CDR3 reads CASSTTGAQYF. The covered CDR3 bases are TGCGCCAGCAGCACGACAGGGGCG.

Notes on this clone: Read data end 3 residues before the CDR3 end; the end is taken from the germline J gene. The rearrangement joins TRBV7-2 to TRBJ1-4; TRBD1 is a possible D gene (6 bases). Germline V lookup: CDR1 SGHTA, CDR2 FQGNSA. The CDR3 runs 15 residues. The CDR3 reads CASSPATDRRSTLFF. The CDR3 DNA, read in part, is TGTGCCAGCAGCCCAGCCACAGACAGGCGTTCAACA.

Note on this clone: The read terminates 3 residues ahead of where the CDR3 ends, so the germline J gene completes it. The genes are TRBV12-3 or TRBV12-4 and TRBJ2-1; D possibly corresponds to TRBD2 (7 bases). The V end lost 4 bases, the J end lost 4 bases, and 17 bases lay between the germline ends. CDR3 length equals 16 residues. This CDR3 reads CASSSLGAGAYNEQFF. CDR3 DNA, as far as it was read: TGTGCCAGCAGTTCCCTAGGGGCGGGGGCATACAATGAG.

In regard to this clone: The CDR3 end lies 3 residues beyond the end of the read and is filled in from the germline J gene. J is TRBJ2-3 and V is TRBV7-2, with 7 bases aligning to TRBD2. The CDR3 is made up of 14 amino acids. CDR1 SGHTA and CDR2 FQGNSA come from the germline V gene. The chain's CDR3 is CASSIQSGEETQYF. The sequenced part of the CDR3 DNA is TGTGCCAGCAGCATCCAGAGCGGGGAAGAGACG.

The CDR3 is CASSQDGTGNEQFF. CDR3 DNA, as far as it was read: TGTGCCAGCAGCCAAGACGGGACAGGGAATGAG. J is TRBJ2-1 and V is TRBV7-3; 9 nucleotides line up with TRBD1. The read terminates 3 residues ahead of where the CDR3 ends, so the germline J gene completes it. CDR1 is SGHTA and CDR2 is FQGTGA in the germline V gene. With 5 bases clipped from V and 7 bases from J, the junction kept 6 bases outside the gene matches. The CDR3 runs to 14 residues. Variable domain in full (rest from reference TRBV7-3 and TRBJ2-1): GAGVSQTPSNKVTEKGKYVELRCDPISGHTALYWYRQSLGQGPEFLIYFQGTGAADDSGLPNDRFFAVRPEGSVSTLKIQRTERGDSAVYLCASSQDGTGNEQFFGPGTRLTVL.

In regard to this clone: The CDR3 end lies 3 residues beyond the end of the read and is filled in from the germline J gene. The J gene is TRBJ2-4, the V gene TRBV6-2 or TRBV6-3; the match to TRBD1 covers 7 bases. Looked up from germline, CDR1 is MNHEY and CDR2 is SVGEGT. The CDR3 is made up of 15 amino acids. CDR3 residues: CASSYSEGGGYGQYF. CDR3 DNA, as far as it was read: TGTGCCAGCAGTTACTCGGAAGGGGGCGGCTATGGT.

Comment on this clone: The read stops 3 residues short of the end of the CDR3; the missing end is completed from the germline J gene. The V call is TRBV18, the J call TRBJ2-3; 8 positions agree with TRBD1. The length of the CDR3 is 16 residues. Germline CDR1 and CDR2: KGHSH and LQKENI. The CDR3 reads CASSLDRVRAQETQYF. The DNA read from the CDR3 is TGTGCCAGCTCACTGGACAGGGTTAGGGCACAAGAGACG.

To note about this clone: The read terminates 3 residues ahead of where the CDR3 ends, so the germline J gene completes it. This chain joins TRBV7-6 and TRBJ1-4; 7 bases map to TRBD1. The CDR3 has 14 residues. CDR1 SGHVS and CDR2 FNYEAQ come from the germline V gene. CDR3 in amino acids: CASSPQGDTSPLFF. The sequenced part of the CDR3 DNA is TGTGCCAGCAGCCCGCAGGGGGATACTTCACCA.

The sequenced part of the CDR3 DNA is TGTGCCAGCTCACCACTGCGGGCCGCAGGGGGTGCGACGGAGACG. Its translation: CASSPLRAAGGATET. The whole CDR3 region reads CASSPLRAAGGATETQYF. The rearrangement links TRBV18 to TRBJ2-3, with 7 bases aligning to TRBD1. The DNA ends 3 residues before the CDR3 does, and the rest of the CDR3 is filled in from the germline J gene. This CDR3 contains 18 residues. CDR1 and CDR2 (germline): KGHSH, LQKENI.

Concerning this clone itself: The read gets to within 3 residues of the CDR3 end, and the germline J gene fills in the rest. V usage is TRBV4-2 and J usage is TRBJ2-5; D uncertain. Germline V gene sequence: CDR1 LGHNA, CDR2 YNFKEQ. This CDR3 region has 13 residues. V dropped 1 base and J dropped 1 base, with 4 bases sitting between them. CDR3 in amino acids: CASSQGPQETQYF. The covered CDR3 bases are TGTGCCAGCAGCCAAGGGCCCCAAGAGACC.

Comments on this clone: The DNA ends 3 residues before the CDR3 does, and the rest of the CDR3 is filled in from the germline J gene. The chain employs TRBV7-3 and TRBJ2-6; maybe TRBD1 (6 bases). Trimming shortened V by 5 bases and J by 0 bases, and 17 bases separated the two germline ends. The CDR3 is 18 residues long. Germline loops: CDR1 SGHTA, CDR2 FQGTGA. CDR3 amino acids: CASSTIQGRLSGANVLTF. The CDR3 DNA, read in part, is TGTGCCAGCAGCACAATACAGGGCCGCCTCTCTGGGGCCAACGTC.

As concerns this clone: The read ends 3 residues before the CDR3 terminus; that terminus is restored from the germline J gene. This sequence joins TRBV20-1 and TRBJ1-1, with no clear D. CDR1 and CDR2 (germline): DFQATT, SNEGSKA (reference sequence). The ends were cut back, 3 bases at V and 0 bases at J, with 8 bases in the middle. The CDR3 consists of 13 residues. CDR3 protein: CSASGSVNTEAFF. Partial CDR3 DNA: TGCAGTGCTAGCGGGTCAGTGAACACTGAA.

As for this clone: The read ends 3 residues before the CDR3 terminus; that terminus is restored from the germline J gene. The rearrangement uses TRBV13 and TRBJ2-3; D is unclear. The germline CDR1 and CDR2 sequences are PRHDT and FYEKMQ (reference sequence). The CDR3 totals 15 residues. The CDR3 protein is CASSLGSLAQETQYF. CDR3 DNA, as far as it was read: TGTGCCAGCAGCTTAGGCAGTCTTGCCCAAGAGACG.

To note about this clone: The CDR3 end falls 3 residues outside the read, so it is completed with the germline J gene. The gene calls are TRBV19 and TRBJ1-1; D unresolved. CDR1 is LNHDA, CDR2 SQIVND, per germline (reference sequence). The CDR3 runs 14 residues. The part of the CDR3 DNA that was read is TGTGCCAGTAGTGCACGGGGTTCCCAAGAGACA. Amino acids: CASSARGSQET. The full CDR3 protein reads CASSARGSQETAFF.

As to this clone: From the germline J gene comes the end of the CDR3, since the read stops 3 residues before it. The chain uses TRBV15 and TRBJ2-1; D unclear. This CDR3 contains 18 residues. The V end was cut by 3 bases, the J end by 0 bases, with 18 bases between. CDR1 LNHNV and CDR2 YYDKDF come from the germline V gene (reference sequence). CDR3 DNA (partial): TGTGCCACCAGCAGCCTCTCCCGCAGACTCCGCTCCTACAATGAG. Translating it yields CATSSLSRRLRSYNE. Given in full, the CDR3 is CATSSLSRRLRSYNEQFF.

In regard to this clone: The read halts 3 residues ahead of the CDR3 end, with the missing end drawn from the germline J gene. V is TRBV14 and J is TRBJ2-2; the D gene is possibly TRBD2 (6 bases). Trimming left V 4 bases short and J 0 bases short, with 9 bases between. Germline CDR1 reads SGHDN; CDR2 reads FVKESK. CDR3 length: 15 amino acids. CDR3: CASSRWGANTGELFF. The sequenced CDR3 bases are TGTGCCAGCAGCCGATGGGGGGCGAACACCGGGGAG.

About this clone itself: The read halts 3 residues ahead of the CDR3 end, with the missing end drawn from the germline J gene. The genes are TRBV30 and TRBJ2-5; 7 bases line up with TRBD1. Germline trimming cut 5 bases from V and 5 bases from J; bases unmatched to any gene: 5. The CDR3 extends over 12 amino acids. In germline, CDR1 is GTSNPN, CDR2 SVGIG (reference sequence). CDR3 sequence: CAWQTGLETQYF. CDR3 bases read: TGTGCCTGGCAGACAGGGTTGGAGACC.

CDR3 loop: CASSYADRVWETQYF. CDR3 DNA, as far as it was read: TGTGCCAGCAGTTACGCGGACAGGGTTTGGGAGACC. V gene TRBV6-2 or TRBV6-3 combines with J gene TRBJ2-5; 8 bases map to TRBD1. From the germline J gene comes the end of the CDR3, since the read stops 3 residues before it. Germline CDR1 reads MNHEY; CDR2 reads SVGEGT. V was pared by 2 bases and J by 5 bases, with 7 bases of the junction left unmatched. The CDR3 spans 15 residues.

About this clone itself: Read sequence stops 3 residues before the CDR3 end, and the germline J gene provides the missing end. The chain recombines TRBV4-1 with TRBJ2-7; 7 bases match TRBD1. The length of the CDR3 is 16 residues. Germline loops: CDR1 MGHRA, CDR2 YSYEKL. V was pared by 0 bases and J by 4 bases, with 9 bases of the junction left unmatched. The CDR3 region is CASSQDSGQEFYEQYF. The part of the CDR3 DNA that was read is TGCGCCAGCAGCCAAGATTCTGGACAGGAATTTTACGAG.

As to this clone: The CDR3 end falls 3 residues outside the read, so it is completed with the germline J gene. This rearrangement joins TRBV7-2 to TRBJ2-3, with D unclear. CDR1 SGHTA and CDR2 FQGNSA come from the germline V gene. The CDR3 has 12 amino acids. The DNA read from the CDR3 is TGTGCCAGCAGCTTATTAGAAGCTGCG. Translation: CASSLLEAA. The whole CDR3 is CASSLLEAAQYF.